This TCR beta chain comes out of a study of blood T cell repertoires in COVID-19. This CDR3 has 16 amino acids. Sequenced by immunoSEQ multiplex PCR; TCRdb stores in-frame clones only, minus some. The table lists a few hundred thousand clones, 88% of them singletons. The sequence came from a woman under 40 who had recovered from COVID-19. The chain joins TRBV1 to TRBJ2-3; the DNA was not used to check the table's D call, TRBD2. TRBV1 is described as a pseudogene. The material sequenced was PBMCs or T cells enriched from blood (not recorded which). CDR3 bases: TGCACCAGCAGCCAAGAAGCTAGCGGGGACACAGATACGCAGTATTTT. It translates to CTSSQEASGDTDTQYF.